The present T cell receptor beta chain was sequenced within a study of Tregs in tolerant kidney transplant recipients. In the study overall: Related graft donors supplied nonmyeloablative bone marrow transplants, and mixed chimerism was transient.

The data were produced by immunoSEQ multiplex PCR, yet TCRdb's version contains in-frame clones alone and is incomplete. The repertoire holds over 85,000 clones, over 85% seen once, with around 0.45% in the top ten. Thawed PBMCs were FACS-sorted into unstimulated CD4+CD25+CD127- regulatory T cells, CD4+CD25- non-regulatory cells, CD4 and CD8 cells. Findings and limits, study-wide: No direct test of biological reproducibility was done here. Validation in larger populations is needed because few patients were studied.

Germline V gene lookup returns CDR1 MNHNS and CDR2 SASEGT. CDR3 size: 15 residues. Trimming pared 5 bases from V and 0 bases from J, leaving 14 bases between. Comment on this clone: Its antigen is unidentified.

Sequencing was performed on CD4+ T cells from blood, taken before the transplant. The receptor's source is a human donor who received a combined kidney and bone marrow transplant. The chain uses TRBV6-1 and TRBJ2-7; tentative D call: TRBD1 (5 bases). The CDR3 bases are TGTGCCAGCAGTAAGCAGGGAAAACTCTCCTACGAGCAGTACTTC. Translating it yields CASSKQGKLSYEQYF.